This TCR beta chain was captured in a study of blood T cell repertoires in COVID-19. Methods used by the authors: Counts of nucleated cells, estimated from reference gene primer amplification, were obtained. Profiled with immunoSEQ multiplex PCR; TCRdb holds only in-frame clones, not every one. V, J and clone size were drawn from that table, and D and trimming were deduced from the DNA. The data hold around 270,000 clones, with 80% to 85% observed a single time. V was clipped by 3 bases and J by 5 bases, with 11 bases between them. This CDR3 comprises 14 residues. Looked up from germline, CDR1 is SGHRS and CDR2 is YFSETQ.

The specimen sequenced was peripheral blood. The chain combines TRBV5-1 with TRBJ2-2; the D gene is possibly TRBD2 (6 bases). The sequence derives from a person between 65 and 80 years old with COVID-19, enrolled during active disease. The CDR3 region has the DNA TGCGCCAGCAGCTCGGCTAGCGTTACCGGGGAGCTGTTTTTT. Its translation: CASSSASVTGELFF.